This paragraph reports one T cell receptor beta chain. This specimen belongs to a study of blood T cell repertoires in COVID-19. Study-wide context: Collection of acute and convalescent COVID-19 samples took place in the United States, Italy and Spain. PBMCs, B-cell-depleted T cells, or T cells were the source of the cDNA or gDNA that made up the material.

Original processing methods: Amplified reference gene primers provided the basis for estimating nucleated cell counts. Using immunoSEQ multiplex PCR, the repertoire was profiled, and TCRdb retains in-frame clones only, with some absent. The V and J calls and the clone size are those of that table, but D and trimming were determined from the DNA. The sample consists of more than 85,000 clones, just under 95% of them appearing once. Germline V lookup: CDR1 LNHNV, CDR2 YYDKDF (reference sequence). The CDR3 loop spans 15 amino acids. The trim removed 3 bases at V and 1 base at J, leaving 4 bases unmatched.

The sample consisted of peripheral blood. V is TRBV15 and J is TRBJ1-2; 8 bases line up with TRBD1. The sequence came from a man in his 70s with acute or convalescent COVID-19. CDR3 nucleotides: TGTGCCACCAGCAGGGACAGGGCGATTAACTATGGCTACACCTTC. It is translated as CATSRDRAINYGYTF.